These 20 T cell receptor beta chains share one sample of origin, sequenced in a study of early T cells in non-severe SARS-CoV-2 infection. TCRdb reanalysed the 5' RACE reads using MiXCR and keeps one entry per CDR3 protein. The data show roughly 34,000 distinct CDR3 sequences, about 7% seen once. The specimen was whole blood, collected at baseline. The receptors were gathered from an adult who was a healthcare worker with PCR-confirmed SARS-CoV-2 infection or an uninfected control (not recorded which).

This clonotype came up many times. The CDR3 region has the DNA TGTGCCACCAGTGACCAACACGGGACAGGGCCCCTCAATGAGCAGTTCTTC. Its protein is CATSDQHGTGPLNEQFF. The gene calls are TRBV24-1 and TRBJ2-1; 9 bases align to TRBD1. V gave up 4 bases and J gave up 6 bases; unmatched junction bases: 12. This CDR3 region has 17 residues. The germline V gene has CDR1 KGHDR and CDR2 SFDVKD.

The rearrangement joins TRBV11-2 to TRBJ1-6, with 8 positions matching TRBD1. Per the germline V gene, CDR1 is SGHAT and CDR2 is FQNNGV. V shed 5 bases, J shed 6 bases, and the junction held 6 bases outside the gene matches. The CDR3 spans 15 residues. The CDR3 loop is CASSGQGGGNSPLHF. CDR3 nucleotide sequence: TGTGCCAGCAGCGGACAGGGAGGGGGTAATTCACCCCTCCACTTT.

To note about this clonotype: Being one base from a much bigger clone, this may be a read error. The CDR3 reads CASSYSGRGLSSDTQYF. CDR3 DNA: TGTGCCAGCAGTTATAGCGGGAGAGGGCTAAGCTCAGATACGCAGTATTTT. The chain is built from TRBV5-4 and TRBJ2-3, with TRBD2 matching 9 bases. With 5 bases clipped from V and 4 bases from J, the junction kept 14 bases outside the gene matches. The germline V gene has CDR1 SGHNT and CDR2 YYREEE (reference sequence). This CDR3 has 17 residues.

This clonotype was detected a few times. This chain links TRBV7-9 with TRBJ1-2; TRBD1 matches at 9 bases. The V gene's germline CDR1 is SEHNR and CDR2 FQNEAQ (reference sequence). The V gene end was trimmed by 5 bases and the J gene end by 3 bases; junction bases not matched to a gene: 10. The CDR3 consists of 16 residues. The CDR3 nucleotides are TGTGCCAGCAGCCCGCCGGGGACAGGGAGGGACTATGGCTACACCTTC. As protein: CASSPPGTGRDYGYTF.

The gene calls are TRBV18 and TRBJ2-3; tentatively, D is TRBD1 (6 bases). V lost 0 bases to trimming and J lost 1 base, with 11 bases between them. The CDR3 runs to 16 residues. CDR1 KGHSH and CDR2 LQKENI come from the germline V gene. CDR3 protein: CASSPPSGAGTDTQYF. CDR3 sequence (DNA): TGTGCCAGCTCACCACCATCAGGGGCCGGCACAGATACGCAGTATTTT.

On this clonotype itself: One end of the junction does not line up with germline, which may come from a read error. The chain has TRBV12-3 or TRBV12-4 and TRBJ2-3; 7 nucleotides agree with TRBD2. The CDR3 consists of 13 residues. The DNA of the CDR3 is TGTGCCAACAGTTTAGCGCGGGAGGATACGCAGTATTTT. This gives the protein CANSLAREDTQYF.

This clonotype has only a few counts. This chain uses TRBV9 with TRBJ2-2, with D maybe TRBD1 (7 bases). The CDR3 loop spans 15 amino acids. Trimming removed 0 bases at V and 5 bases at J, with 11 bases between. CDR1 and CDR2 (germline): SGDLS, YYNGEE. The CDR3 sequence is CASSVAGGQTGELFF. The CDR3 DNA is TGTGCCAGCAGCGTAGCAGGGGGGCAGACCGGGGAGCTGTTTTTT.

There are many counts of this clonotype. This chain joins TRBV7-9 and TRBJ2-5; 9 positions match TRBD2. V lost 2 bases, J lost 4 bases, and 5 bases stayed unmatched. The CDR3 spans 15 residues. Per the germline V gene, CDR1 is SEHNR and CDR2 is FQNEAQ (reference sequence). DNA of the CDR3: TGTGCCAGCAGCTTATCTCTAGCGGGGCTAGAGACCCAGTACTTC. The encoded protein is CASSLSLAGLETQYF.

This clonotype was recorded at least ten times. The CDR3 nucleotides read TGTGCCAGCAGCCAAACAGACAAGCAGCCCCAGCATTTT. It yields the protein CASSQTDKQPQHF. The chain employs TRBV3-1 and TRBJ1-5, with unresolved D. Per the germline V gene, CDR1 is LGHDT and CDR2 is YNNKEL (reference sequence). V lost 2 bases and J lost 7, with 9 bases in between. CDR3 length equals 13 residues. Based on the CDR3 plus reference TRBV3-1 and TRBJ1-5, the full variable domain is DTAVSQTPKYLVTQMGNDKSIKCEQNLGHDTMYWYKQDSKKFLKIMFSYNNKELIINETVPNRFSPKSPDKAHLNLHINSLELGDSAVYFCASSQTDKQPQHFGDGTRLSIL.

The CDR3 DNA follows: TGTGCCAGCAGTGATTTGTCGACAGGGAAGTTAGATACGCAGTATTTT. It translates to CASSDLSTGKLDTQYF. The chain recombines TRBV6-1 with TRBJ2-3; the match to TRBD1 covers 7 bases. Germline V gives CDR1 MNHNS, CDR2 SASEGT. This CDR3 spans 16 amino acids. Trimming removed 3 bases from V and 5 bases from J; junction bases left unmatched: 11.

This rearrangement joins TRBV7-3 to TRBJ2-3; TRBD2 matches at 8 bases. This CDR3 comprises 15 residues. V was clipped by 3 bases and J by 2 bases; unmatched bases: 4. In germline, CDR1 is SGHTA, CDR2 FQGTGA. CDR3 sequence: CASSFSGTVTDTQYF. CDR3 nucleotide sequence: TGTGCCAGCAGCTTTAGCGGGACCGTCACAGATACGCAGTATTTT.

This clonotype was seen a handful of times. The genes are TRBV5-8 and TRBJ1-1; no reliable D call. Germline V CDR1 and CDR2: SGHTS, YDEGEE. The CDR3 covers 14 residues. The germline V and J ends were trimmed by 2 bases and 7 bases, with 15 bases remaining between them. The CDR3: CASSLGEGYGEAFF. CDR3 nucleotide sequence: TGTGCCAGCAGCTTAGGAGAAGGGTACGGTGAAGCTTTCTTT.

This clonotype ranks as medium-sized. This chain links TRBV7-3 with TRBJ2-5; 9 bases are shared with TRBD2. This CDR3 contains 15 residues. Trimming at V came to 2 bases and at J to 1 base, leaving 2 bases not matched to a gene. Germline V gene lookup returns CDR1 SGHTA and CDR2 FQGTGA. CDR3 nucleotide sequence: TGTGCCAGCAGCTTAGGCGGGAGGGCCCAAGAGACCCAGTACTTC. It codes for CASSLGGRAQETQYF.

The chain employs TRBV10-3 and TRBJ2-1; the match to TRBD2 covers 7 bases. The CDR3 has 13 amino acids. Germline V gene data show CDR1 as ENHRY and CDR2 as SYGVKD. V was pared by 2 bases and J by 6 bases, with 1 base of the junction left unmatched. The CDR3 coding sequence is TGTGCCATCAGTGAGGGACTAGTCAATGAGCAGTTCTTC. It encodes CAISEGLVNEQFF.

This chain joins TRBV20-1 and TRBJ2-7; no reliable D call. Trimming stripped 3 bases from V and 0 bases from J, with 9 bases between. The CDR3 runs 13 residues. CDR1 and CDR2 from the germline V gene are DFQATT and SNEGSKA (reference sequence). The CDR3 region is CSARPQTSYEQYF. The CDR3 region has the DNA TGCAGTGCTAGGCCACAGACCTCCTACGAGCAGTACTTC.

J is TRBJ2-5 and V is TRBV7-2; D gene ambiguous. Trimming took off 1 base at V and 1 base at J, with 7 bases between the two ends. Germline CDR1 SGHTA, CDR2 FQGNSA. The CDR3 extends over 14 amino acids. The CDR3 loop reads CASSLGGTQETQYF. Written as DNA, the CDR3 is TGTGCCAGCAGCTTAGGGGGTACCCAAGAGACCCAGTACTTC.

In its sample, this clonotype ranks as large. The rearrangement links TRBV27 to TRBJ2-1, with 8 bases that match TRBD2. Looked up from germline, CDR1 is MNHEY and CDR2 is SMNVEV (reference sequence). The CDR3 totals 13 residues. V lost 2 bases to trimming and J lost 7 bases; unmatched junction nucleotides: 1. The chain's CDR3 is CASSLAGGNEQFF. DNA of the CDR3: TGTGCCAGCAGTTTAGCGGGGGGAAATGAGCAGTTCTTC.

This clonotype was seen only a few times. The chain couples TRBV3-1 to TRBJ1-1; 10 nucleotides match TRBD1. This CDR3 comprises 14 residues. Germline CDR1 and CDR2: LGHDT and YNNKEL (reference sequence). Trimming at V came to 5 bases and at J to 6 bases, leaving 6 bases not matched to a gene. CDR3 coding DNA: TGTGCCAGCAGCACCCGACAGGGGGCCTCTGAAGCTTTCTTT. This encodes CASSTRQGASEAFF.

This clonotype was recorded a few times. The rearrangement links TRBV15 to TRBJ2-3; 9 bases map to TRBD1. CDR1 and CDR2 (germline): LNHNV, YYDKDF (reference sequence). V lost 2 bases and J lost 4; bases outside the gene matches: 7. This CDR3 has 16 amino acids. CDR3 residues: CATSRPPGQGPDTQYF. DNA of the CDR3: TGTGCCACCAGCAGACCACCGGGACAGGGCCCAGATACGCAGTATTTT.

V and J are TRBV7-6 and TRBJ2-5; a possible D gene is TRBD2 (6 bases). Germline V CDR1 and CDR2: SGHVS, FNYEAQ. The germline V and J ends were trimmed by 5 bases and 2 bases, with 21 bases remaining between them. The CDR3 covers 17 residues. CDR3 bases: TGTGCCAGCAGCCCGAGGGCTTCGGGACTTGGGCAAGAGACCCAGTACTTC. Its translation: CASSPRASGLGQETQYF.